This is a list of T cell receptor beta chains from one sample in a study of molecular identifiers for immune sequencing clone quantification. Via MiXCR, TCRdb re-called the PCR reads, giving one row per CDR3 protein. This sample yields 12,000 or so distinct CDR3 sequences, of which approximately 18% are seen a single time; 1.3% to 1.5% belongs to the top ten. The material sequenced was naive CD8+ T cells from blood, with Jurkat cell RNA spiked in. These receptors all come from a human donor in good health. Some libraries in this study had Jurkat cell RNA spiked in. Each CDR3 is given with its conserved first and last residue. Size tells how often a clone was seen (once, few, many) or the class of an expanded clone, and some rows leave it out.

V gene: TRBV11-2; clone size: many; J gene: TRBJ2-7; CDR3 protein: CASSLGTSPYEQYF
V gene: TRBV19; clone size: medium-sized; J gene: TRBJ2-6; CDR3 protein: CASSIDTDSGANVLTF
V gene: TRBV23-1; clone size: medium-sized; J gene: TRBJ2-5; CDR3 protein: CASNLPVGLRETQYF
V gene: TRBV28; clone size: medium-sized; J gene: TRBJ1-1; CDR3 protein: CASSSGQGRFTEAFF
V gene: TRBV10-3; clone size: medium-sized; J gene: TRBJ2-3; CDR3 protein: CAIRPGTSGYTDTQYF
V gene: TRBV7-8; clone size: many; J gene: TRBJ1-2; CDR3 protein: CASSLFVISNYGYTF
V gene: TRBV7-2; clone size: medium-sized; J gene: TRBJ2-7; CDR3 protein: CASSLGTSGNEQYF
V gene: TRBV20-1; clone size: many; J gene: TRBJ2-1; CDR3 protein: CSARDLGLAGVGNEQFF
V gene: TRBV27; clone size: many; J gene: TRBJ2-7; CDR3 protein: CASSFGPGPIYEQYF
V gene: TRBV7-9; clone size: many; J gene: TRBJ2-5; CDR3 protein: CASSPQTGTKKGETQYF
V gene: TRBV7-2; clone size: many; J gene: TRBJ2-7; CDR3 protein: CASSNRDNHYEQYF
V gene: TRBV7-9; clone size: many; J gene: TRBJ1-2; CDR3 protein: CASSLGAEYGYTF
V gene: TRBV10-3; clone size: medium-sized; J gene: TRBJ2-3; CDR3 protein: CAISESPGTSPYF
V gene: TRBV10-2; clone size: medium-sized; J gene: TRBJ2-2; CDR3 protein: CASSESTPPTGELFF
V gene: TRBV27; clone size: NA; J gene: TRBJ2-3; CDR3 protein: CASSLGLAGATDTQYF
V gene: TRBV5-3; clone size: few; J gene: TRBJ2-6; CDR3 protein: CANSSGLGLSSGANVLTF
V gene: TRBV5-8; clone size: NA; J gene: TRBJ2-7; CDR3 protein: CASSLLREQYF
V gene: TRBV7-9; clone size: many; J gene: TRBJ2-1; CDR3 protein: CASSLAVGNEQFF
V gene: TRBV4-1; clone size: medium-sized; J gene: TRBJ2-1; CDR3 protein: CASSQVAGRSDNEQFF
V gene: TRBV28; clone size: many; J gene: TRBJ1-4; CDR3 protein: CASNSRGSINEKLFF
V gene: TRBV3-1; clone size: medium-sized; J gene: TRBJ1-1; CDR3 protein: CASSQGNLPAFF
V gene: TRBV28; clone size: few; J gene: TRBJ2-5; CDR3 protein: CASSMSRTSRSQETQYF
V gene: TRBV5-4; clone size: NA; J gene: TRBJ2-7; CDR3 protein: CASSYGTNSYEQYF
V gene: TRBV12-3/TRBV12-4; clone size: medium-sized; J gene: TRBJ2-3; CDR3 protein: CAILPRGQNTDTQYF
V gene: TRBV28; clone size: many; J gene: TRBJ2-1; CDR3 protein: CASSSIEIGTSGRNEQFF
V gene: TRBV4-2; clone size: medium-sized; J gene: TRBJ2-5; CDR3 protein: CASSQDERGGETQYF
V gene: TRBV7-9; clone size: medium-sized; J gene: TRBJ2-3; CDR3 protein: CASSSRGHRTDTQYF
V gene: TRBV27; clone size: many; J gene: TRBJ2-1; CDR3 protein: CASRIFSGPSYNEQFF
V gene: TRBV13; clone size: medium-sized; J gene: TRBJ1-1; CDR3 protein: CASSLGSGGGEAFF
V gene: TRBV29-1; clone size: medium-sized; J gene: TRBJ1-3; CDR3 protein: CSVVPSPGNTIYF
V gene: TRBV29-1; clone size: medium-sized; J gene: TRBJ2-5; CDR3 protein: CSVLRVQDLTQYF
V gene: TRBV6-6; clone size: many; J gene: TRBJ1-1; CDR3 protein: CASSYAEGAVEAFF
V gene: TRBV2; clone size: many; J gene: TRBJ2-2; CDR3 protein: CASRSPGELFF
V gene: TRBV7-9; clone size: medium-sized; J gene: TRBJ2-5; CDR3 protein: CASSYGQLQETQYF
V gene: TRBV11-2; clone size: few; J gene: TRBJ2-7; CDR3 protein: CASSLLRTGAYEQYF
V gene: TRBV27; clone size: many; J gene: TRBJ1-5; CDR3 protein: CASSGGSNQPQHF
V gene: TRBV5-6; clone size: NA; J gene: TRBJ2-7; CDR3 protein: CACSLEGHLIYEQYF
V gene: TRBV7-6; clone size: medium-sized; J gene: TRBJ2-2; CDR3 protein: CASSLVGAGELFF
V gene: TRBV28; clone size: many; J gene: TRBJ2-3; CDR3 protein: CASSTANTDTQYF
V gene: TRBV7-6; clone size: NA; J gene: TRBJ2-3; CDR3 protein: CASSLDHASGRDSQRTDTQYF
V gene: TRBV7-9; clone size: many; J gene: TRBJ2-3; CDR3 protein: CASSFTSGTTDTQYF
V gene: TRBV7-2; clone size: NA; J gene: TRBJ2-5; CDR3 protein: CASSFLGGLRETQYF
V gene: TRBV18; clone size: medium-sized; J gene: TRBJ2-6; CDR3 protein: CASSPTQGVGANVLTF
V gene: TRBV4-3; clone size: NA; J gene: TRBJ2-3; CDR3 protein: CASSQYDRGPDTQYF
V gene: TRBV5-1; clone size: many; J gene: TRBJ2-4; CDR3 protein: CASSLGDRQTKNIQYF
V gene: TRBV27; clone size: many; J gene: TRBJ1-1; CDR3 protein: CASSFRFRGLNTEAFF
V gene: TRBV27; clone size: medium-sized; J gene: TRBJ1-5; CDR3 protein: CASSLYSSNQPQHF
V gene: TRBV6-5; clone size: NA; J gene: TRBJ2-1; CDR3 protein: CASSYSSAYEQFF
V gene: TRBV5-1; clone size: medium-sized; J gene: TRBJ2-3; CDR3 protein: CASSLAASLFPTDTQYF
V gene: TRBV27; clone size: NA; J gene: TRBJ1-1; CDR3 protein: CASSSPGNVAFF
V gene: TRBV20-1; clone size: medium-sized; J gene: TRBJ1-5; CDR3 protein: CSATSQPGTGNQPQHF
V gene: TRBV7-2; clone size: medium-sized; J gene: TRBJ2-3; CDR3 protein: CASSLRTSGPLADTQYF
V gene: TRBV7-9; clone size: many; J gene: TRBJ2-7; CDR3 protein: CASSSRTAYEQYF